The 27 T cell receptor beta chains presented below share a single source sample, sequenced in a study of shared clonotypes between healthy human individuals. Clones were sequenced by immunoSEQ multiplex PCR, and TCRdb holds only the in-frame ones, with some missing. The top ten hold 0.9% to 1.4% of the sample, which has 2 million to 2.5 million clones, approximately 95% seen once. CD45RO-negative, CCR7-positively selected cells formed the naive CD8 fraction, excluding terminally differentiated effector memory CD45RA+ cells. Sequenced input: naive CD8+ T cells sorted from blood. The receptors stem from a man between 18 and 29 years old in good health.

The chain employs TRBV27 and TRBJ2-4, with 12 nucleotides matching TRBD2. The J segment lost 3 bases and the V segment lost 3 bases, leaving 9 bases of the junction unmatched. This CDR3 has 18 amino acids. Germline lookup yields CDR1 MNHEY and CDR2 SMNVEV (reference sequence). The CDR3 sequence is CASSLASGGAWDKNIQYF. CDR3 nucleotide sequence: TGTGCCAGCAGTTTGGCTAGCGGGGGGGCCTGGGACAAAAACATTCAGTACTTC.

This clone was observed once. J is TRBJ2-1 and V is TRBV27; D is uncertain. The CDR3 spans 13 residues. From germline, CDR1 is MNHEY and CDR2 SMNVEV (reference sequence). V was pared by 2 bases and J by 9 bases, with 11 bases between. CDR3 nucleotides: TGTGCCAGCAGTTTAAAATCCGAGTTTGAGCAGTTCTTC. It yields the protein CASSLKSEFEQFF.

This clone was observed once. V and J are TRBV29-1 and TRBJ1-1; possible D gene TRBD1, 6 bases. Germline lookup yields CDR1 SQVTM and CDR2 ANQGSEA. The V gene lost 0 bases and the J gene lost 5 bases, with 13 bases spanning the gap. The CDR3 totals 14 residues. CDR3 loop: CSVEETGAMTEAFF. In nucleotides, the CDR3 is TGCAGCGTTGAAGAGACGGGGGCGATGACTGAAGCTTTCTTT.

The J gene is TRBJ2-2, the V gene TRBV10-3; D gene unclear. CDR3 length: 12 amino acids. Germline-derived CDR1 and CDR2 are ENHRY and SYGVKD. Trimming took 9 bases from V and 3 from J, leaving 8 bases between them. CDR3 amino acids: CAIVGDTGELFF. The DNA of the CDR3 is TGTGCCATAGTAGGTGACACCGGGGAGCTGTTTTTT.

The rearrangement joins TRBV28 to TRBJ1-1; D gene unclear. V was shortened by 3 bases and J by 3 bases, with 8 bases between the two germline ends. Germline values: CDR1 MDHEN, CDR2 SYDVKM. The CDR3 has 13 residues. The CDR3 nucleotides are TGTGCCAGCAGTTTGGATCGGGACACTGAAGCTTTCTTT. Protein product: CASSLDRDTEAFF.

The gene calls are TRBV7-9 and TRBJ2-5; unclear D gene. Germline V gene sequence: CDR1 SEHNR, CDR2 FQNEAQ (reference sequence). The CDR3 spans 15 residues. V was clipped by 5 bases and J by 5 bases, with 18 bases between them. The CDR3 sequence is CASSPSTSLGETQYF. CDR3 coding DNA: TGTGCCAGCAGCCCGTCGACATCCCTTGGGGAGACCCAGTACTTC.

V usage is TRBV27 and J usage is TRBJ2-7, with 8 bases identical to TRBD1. The junction had 10 bases not matched to a gene; V was cut back by 2 bases and J by 4 bases. Germline V CDR1 and CDR2: MNHEY, SMNVEV (reference sequence). This CDR3 comprises 16 residues. CDR3 coding DNA: TGTGCCAGCAGTTTAATCCATAAGACAGGGGTTTACGAGCAGTACTTC. Its translation: CASSLIHKTGVYEQYF.

The rearrangement uses TRBV6-5 and TRBJ2-1, with TRBD2 matching over 13 bases. Germline V gene sequence: CDR1 MNHEY, CDR2 SVGAGI. After removal of 5 bases from V and 6 bases from J, the junction contained 1 base not matched to a gene. The CDR3 spans 14 residues. The CDR3 reads CASSRTSGSNEQFF. The DNA for the CDR3 is TGTGCCAGCAGTCGGACTAGCGGGAGCAATGAGCAGTTCTTC.

The chain joins TRBV10-2 to TRBJ2-5; maybe TRBD2 (6 bases). V lost 4 bases to trimming and J lost 5 bases, with 20 bases between them. Per germline, CDR1 WSHSY and CDR2 SAAADI. This CDR3 region has 16 residues. The CDR3 loop reads CASSVLLALTGETQYF. DNA of the CDR3: TGCGCCAGCAGTGTCTTACTAGCTTTAACGGGGGAGACCCAGTACTTC.

The chain employs TRBV5-1 and TRBJ2-2; 8 bases are shared with TRBD1. Germline CDR1 and CDR2: SGHRS and YFSETQ. There are 15 residues in the CDR3. J lost 5 bases, V lost 2 bases, and 5 bases had no gene match. The chain's CDR3 is CASSFLTGDTGELFF. CDR3 coding DNA: TGCGCCAGCAGCTTCCTGACAGGGGATACCGGGGAGCTGTTTTTT.

The chain is built from TRBV2 and TRBJ2-4, with D perhaps matching TRBD2 (7 bases). Germline-derived CDR1 and CDR2 are SNHLY and FYNNEI. The CDR3 spans 15 residues. V lost 8 bases to trimming and J lost 9 bases, with 23 bases between them. As DNA, the CDR3 is TGTGCCAGCGGGGGGGGCACGCTAGGCCTCCTCATTCAGTACTTC. The encoded protein is CASGGGTLGLLIQYF.

This chain uses TRBV11-2 with TRBJ2-5; D gene unclear. The V and J ends lost 5 bases and 0 bases respectively, with 4 bases between them. Per the germline V gene, CDR1 is SGHAT and CDR2 is FQNNGV. The length of the CDR3 is 12 residues. This CDR3 reads CASSVYQETQYF. The CDR3 bases are TGTGCCAGCAGCGTTTACCAAGAGACCCAGTACTTC.

The chain couples TRBV2 to TRBJ2-7, with unresolved D. This CDR3 has 13 residues. Trimming pared 9 bases from V and 0 bases from J, leaving 12 bases between. Germline V gene sequence: CDR1 SNHLY, CDR2 FYNNEI. This CDR3 is CARAPQASYEQYF. For the CDR3, the DNA is TGTGCCAGGGCACCCCAGGCCTCCTACGAGCAGTACTTC.

This clone was recorded only once. The rearrangement joins TRBV11-2 to TRBJ1-4; 10 bases fit TRBD1. This CDR3 is 15 amino acids long. CDR1 is SGHAT, CDR2 FQNNGV, per germline. J was trimmed by 5 bases and V by 5 bases; bases with no gene match: 5. CDR3 protein: CASSPTGGRNEKLFF. CDR3 nucleotide sequence: TGTGCCAGCAGCCCGACAGGGGGCAGAAATGAAAAACTGTTTTTT.

The chain is built from TRBV5-3 and TRBJ2-7, with TRBD2 identical over 14 bases. TRBV5-3 is noted as an ORF with a role that remains uncertain. The V gene end was trimmed by 0 bases and the J gene end by 4 bases; junction bases not matched to a gene: 12. The CDR3 consists of 19 residues. As DNA, the CDR3 is TGTGCCAGAAGCTTGGTACTTGGGACTAGCGGGAGAGTTTCGTACGAGCAGTACTTC. Translation gives CARSLVLGTSGRVSYEQYF.

The V gene is TRBV7-9, the J gene TRBJ2-5; possibly TRBD2 for D (5 bases). Germline V gives CDR1 SEHNR, CDR2 FQNEAQ (reference sequence). The CDR3 loop spans 15 amino acids. V lost 5 bases, J lost 5 bases, and 18 bases lay in between. The CDR3: CASSPPDLDSETQYF. The CDR3 region has the DNA TGTGCCAGCAGCCCGCCGGACTTGGACTCGGAGACCCAGTACTTC.

This sequence joins TRBV21-1 and TRBJ2-7; the table's D call, TRBD1, was not checked against the DNA. TRBV21-1 has pseudogene status. The CDR3 covers 14 residues. The CDR3 spells CASSRRDTVWEQYF. The DNA for the CDR3 is TGTGCCAGCAGCCGCCGGGACACGGTGTGGGAGCAGTACTTC.

J is TRBJ1-4 and V is TRBV9; D call uncertain. CDR3 length: 14 residues. Germline-derived CDR1 and CDR2 are SGDLS and YYNGEE. Trimming took off 8 bases at V and 6 bases at J, with 17 bases between the two ends. CDR3 amino acids: CASSQETGDEKLFF. The CDR3 DNA reads TGTGCCAGTTCTCAGGAAACCGGAGATGAAAAACTGTTTTTT. The full variable domain, completed using reference TRBV9 and TRBJ1-4, is DSGVTQTPKHLITATGQRVTLRCSPRSGDLSVYWYQQSLDQGLQFLIQYYNGEERAKGNILERFSAQQFPDLHSELNLSSLELGDSALYFCASSQETGDEKLFFGSGTQLSVL.

This chain uses TRBV4-1 with TRBJ2-1; 12 bases fit TRBD1. The CDR3 covers 16 residues. Losses at the gene ends were 0 bases for V and 9 bases for J; bases not matched to a gene: 6. Germline CDR1 MGHRA, CDR2 YSYEKL. For the CDR3, the DNA is TGCGCCAGCAGCCAAGAAAAGGGACAGGGGGCAGGTGAGCAGTTCTTC. This codes for CASSQEKGQGAGEQFF.

In the case of this clone: The junction and the germline gene differ at one end; a read error may be behind it. The chain recombines TRBV15 with TRBJ1-5, with unresolved D. Germline CDR1 and CDR2: LNHNV and YYDKDF (reference sequence). The CDR3 consists of 14 residues. This chain's CDR3 is CATSRDSYDHPQHF. For the CDR3, the DNA is TGTGCCACCAGCAGAGACAGCTATGATCACCCCCAGCATTTT.

This clone appeared a single time. The V call is TRBV27, the J call TRBJ2-5, with 7 bases identical to TRBD2. This CDR3 is built from 16 residues. Per germline, CDR1 MNHEY and CDR2 SMNVEV (reference sequence). With 0 bases clipped from V and 0 bases from J, the junction kept 4 bases outside the gene matches. CDR3 sequence: CASSLSGLADQETQYF. The CDR3 DNA follows: TGTGCCAGCAGTTTATCGGGCCTAGCGGACCAAGAGACCCAGTACTTC.

This clone was observed a handful of times. The J gene is TRBJ1-6, the V gene TRBV2; D unresolved. The CDR3 has 15 residues. CDR1 is SNHLY, CDR2 FYNNEI, per germline. V was pared by 7 bases and J by 7 bases, with 17 bases between. CDR3 region: CASTDVVQANSPLHF. CDR3 DNA sequence: TGTGCCAGCACCGATGTGGTGCAGGCAAATTCACCCCTCCACTTT.

This rearrangement joins TRBV2 to TRBJ2-7, with D possibly matching TRBD1 (6 bases). Trimming took 6 bases from V and 2 from J, leaving 17 bases between them. This CDR3 contains 15 residues. CDR1 and CDR2 (germline): SNHLY, FYNNEI. The CDR3 DNA is TGTGCCAGCAGGGGGGCAAGGGATGGGGCCTACGAGCAGTACTTC. It is translated as CASRGARDGAYEQYF. Filled out from reference TRBV2 and TRBJ2-7, the complete variable domain reads EPEVTQTPSHQVTQMGQEVILRCVPISNHLYFYWYRQILGQKVEFLVSFYNNEISEKSEIFDDQFSVERPDGSNFTLKIRSTKLEDSAMYFCASRGARDGAYEQYFGPGTRLTVT.

The chain couples TRBV5-1 to TRBJ1-1; D not certain. Per the germline V gene, CDR1 is SGHRS and CDR2 is YFSETQ. The length of the CDR3 is 12 residues. The V end was cut by 6 bases, the J end by 4 bases, with 10 bases between. This chain's CDR3 is CASNGVSTEAFF. CDR3 nucleotide sequence: TGCGCCAGCAATGGGGTGTCCACTGAAGCTTTCTTT.

A note on this clone: Other nucleotide sequences from this sample produce the same CDR3. V is TRBV5-4 and J is TRBJ2-5; D ambiguous. With 0 bases removed from V and 3 bases from J, the gap between germline ends came to 6 bases. Per germline, CDR1 SGHNT and CDR2 YYREEE (reference sequence). The CDR3 runs to 13 residues. CDR3: CASSLEREETQYF. The CDR3 bases are TGTGCCAGCAGCTTGGAGAGAGAAGAGACCCAGTACTTC.

Comment on this clone: Other DNA sequences in this specimen translate into the identical CDR3. V and J are TRBV6-5 and TRBJ2-1; D unresolved. V lost 0 bases and J 6 bases, leaving 9 bases between the germline ends. The CDR3 is made up of 14 amino acids. The germline V gene encodes CDR1 MNHEY and CDR2 SVGAGI. In DNA form, the CDR3 reads TGTGCCAGCAGTTACTCCCCGGTAGGCAATGAGCAGTTCTTC. Translation: CASSYSPVGNEQFF.

Turning to this clone: Other DNA sequences from this sample encode an identical CDR3 as well. The rearrangement joins TRBV5-1 to TRBJ2-7, with 7 bases aligning to TRBD2. V lost 6 bases, J lost 3 bases, and 3 bases stayed unmatched. Germline lookup yields CDR1 SGHRS and CDR2 YFSETQ. CDR3 length: 12 residues. The CDR3 nucleotides are TGCGCCAGCACGGGGGAGGGCTACGAGCAGTACTTC. Its protein is CASTGEGYEQYF. Full variable domain (outside the CDR3, taken from reference TRBV5-1 and TRBJ2-7): KAGVTQTPRYLIKTRGQQVTLSCSPISGHRSVSWYQQTPGQGLQFLFEYFSETQRNKGNFPGRFSGRQFSNSRSEMNVSTLELGDSALYLCASTGEGYEQYFGPGTRLTVT.